Listed here are 5 T cell receptor beta chains from one sample, sequenced in a study of blood T cell repertoires in COVID-19 (dated by TCRdb to about 2020). Receptor amplification or capture employed the immunoSEQ multiplex PCR assay. Sourced from immuneACCESS, this table was stored by TCRdb with only in-frame sequences that have V and J called. A share of the clones is absent; for the studies checked, an unresolved V gene accounts for under half, and the remainder has no known explanation. The sample yields about 370,000 clones; 80% to 90% were counted once. Around 1% of the sample goes to the ten largest clones. Specimen: PBMCs or T cells enriched from blood (not recorded which). The source of these receptors is a man aged 18 to 30 who had recovered from COVID-19.

The chain couples TRBV18 to TRBJ2-7, with TRBD1 matching 8 bases. V gave up 3 bases and J gave up 1 base; unmatched junction bases: 5. The germline CDR1 and CDR2 sequences are KGHSH and LQKENI. The CDR3 contains 15 residues. The CDR3 loop reads CASSPTTGASYEQYF. For the CDR3, the DNA is TGTGCCAGCTCACCTACGACAGGGGCTTCCTACGAGCAGTACTTC.

The table lists this clone with a count of one. V and J are TRBV5-6 and TRBJ2-1; 8 nucleotides line up with TRBD1. Trimming removed 2 bases from V and 7 bases from J; junction bases left unmatched: 5. CDR3 length: 14 residues. Per the germline V gene, CDR1 is SGHDT and CDR2 is YYEEEE. The CDR3 protein is CASSLWQGANEQFF. The CDR3 DNA is TGTGCCAGCAGCTTATGGCAGGGGGCGAATGAGCAGTTCTTC.

The chain carries TRBV7-9 and TRBJ2-1, with 11 bases that match TRBD2. J was trimmed by 5 bases and V by 7 bases; bases with no gene match: 10. Germline assignment: CDR1 SEHNR and CDR2 FQNEAQ (reference sequence). CDR3 length equals 16 residues. The CDR3 is CASILSGTSGHNEQFF. For the CDR3, the DNA is TGTGCCAGCATCCTCTCCGGGACTAGCGGACACAATGAGCAGTTCTTC.

The chain recombines TRBV7-6 with TRBJ2-5; TRBD2 matches at 11 bases. J lost 5 bases, V lost 5 bases, and 10 bases had no gene match. CDR1 SGHVS and CDR2 FNYEAQ come from the germline V gene. This CDR3 has 16 amino acids. CDR3 DNA: TGTGCCAGCAGCCTACCACTAGCGGGGGCGGGGGAGACCCAGTACTTC. Translating gives CASSLPLAGAGETQYF.

This chain joins TRBV3-1 (or the pseudogene TRBV3-2) and TRBJ2-7; perhaps TRBD2 as D (5 bases). The CDR3 totals 15 residues. From germline, CDR1 is LGHDT and CDR2 YNNKEL (reference sequence). The V end was cut by 1 base, the J end by 3 bases, with 13 bases between. CDR3 residues: CASSQAPGNNYEQYF. Here the CDR3 DNA reads TGTGCCAGCAGCCAAGCCCCCGGGAACAACTACGAGCAGTACTTC.